These 19 T cell receptor beta chains came from one sample sequenced in a study of tumor-infiltrating lymphocytes in primary liver carcinoma. Alongside blood RNA obtained from unsorted whole blood, germline DNA was also extracted. The researchers produced TCR beta cDNA from 400 to 650 ng total RNA with a constant-region primer. Each TCR beta library was derived from three nested multiplex PCR rounds that employed slightly modified ARM-PCR. PCR rounds one and two used TRBV1-TRBV30 forward primers with a C-beta reverse primer for roughly 9 cycles each. One entry per CDR3 protein results from TCRdb running MiXCR on the multiplex PCR reads. The table shows about 310,000 distinct CDR3 sequences, with 50% to 70% occurring only once. Sequenced: peripheral blood. These TCRs come from a man aged 35 to 55 with primary liver carcinoma and hepatitis B virus infection.

This clonotype was counted between two and nine times. This chain connects TRBV24-1 to TRBJ1-2; possible D gene TRBD1, 5 bases. The CDR3 sequence is 14 residues long. Trimming cost V 5 bases and J 2 bases, with 11 bases left between them. In germline, CDR1 is KGHDR, CDR2 SFDVKD. CDR3 nucleotides: TGTGCCACCAGTGGCTATGACAGAAACTATGGCTACACCTTC. Protein product: CATSGYDRNYGYTF.

V and J are TRBV5-1 and TRBJ1-1; 8 bases line up with TRBD1. Unmatched junction bases numbered 9, after V lost 4 bases and J lost 4 bases. The germline V gene encodes CDR1 SGHRS and CDR2 YFSETQ. This CDR3 is 15 amino acids long. DNA of the CDR3: TGCGCCAGCAGCCCACAGACAGGGGTGAGCACTGAAGCTTTCTTT. Its translation is CASSPQTGVSTEAFF.

This clonotype occurred a few times. J is TRBJ1-5 and V is TRBV5-6; D remains ambiguous. Germline CDR1 is SGHDT and CDR2 is YYEEEE. The CDR3 contains 17 residues. V lost 0 bases to trimming and J lost 4 bases, with 17 bases between them. The CDR3 loop reads CASSLATGSLGNQPQHF. The CDR3 DNA reads as TGTGCCAGCAGCTTGGCGACGGGGTCACTTGGGAATCAGCCCCAGCATTTT.

Comments on this clonotype: Possible read error: a much larger clone is one base away. The CDR3 end shows no conserved phenylalanine or tryptophan, and so a read error is likely. The CDR3 nucleotides are TGTGCCAGCAGCCCTCCCGGCAGGCCTTGGGGAGATACGCAGTATTGT. As protein: CASSPPGRPWGDTQYC. This chain joins TRBV12-3 or TRBV12-4 and TRBJ2-3, with D unresolved. Trimming shortened V by 6 bases and J by 5 bases, and 21 bases separated the two germline ends. The CDR3 is 16 residues long.

Note on this clonotype: A much larger clone is a single base away; this may be a read error. The V call is TRBV6-5, the J call TRBJ1-1, with unresolved D. Germline V lookup: CDR1 MNHEY, CDR2 SVGAGI. The CDR3 consists of 13 residues. DNA of the CDR3: TGTGTCAGCAGTGGAGTGGGCCGGGCCGAAGCTTTCTTT. Translated: CVSSGVGRAEAFF.

For this clonotype: A much bigger clone sits one base away, suggesting this may be a read error. The V and J genes are TRBV12-3 or TRBV12-4 and TRBJ1-1, with no clear D. The CDR3 consists of 13 residues. The CDR3 nucleotides are TGTGCCAGCACCCCTCAGGAAGGCACTGAAGTTTTCTTT. It specifies CASTPQEGTEVFF.

This chain uses TRBV28 with TRBJ2-7; 7 nucleotides align to TRBD2. Germline trimming cut 2 bases from V and 5 bases from J; bases unmatched to any gene: 9. This CDR3 has 15 amino acids. CDR1 and CDR2 from the germline V gene are MDHEN and SYDVKM. The CDR3: CASSLSGATGHEQYF. The CDR3 bases are TGTGCCAGCAGTTTAAGCGGGGCGACGGGCCACGAGCAGTACTTC.

As to this clonotype: The junction does not match germline at one end; this may be a read error. The chain couples TRBV6-1 to TRBJ2-5; D is undetermined. CDR3 length: 11 residues. Germline assignment: CDR1 MNHNS and CDR2 SASEGT. The CDR3 sequence is CACSILETQCF. The CDR3 bases are TGTGCCTGCAGTATTCTCGAGACCCAGTGCTTC.

This clonotype was found many times. This rearrangement joins TRBV6-2 or TRBV6-3 to TRBJ2-7; D might be TRBD1 or TRBD2, each matching 6 bases. Germline V gives CDR1 MNHEY, CDR2 SVGEGT. The V and J ends lost 7 bases and 2 bases respectively, with 15 bases between them. The CDR3 extends over 14 amino acids. This CDR3 reads CASTRGGLPYEQYF. The CDR3 region has the DNA TGTGCCAGCACCCGAGGGGGGCTTCCCTACGAGCAGTACTTC.

Note on this clonotype: One end of the junction is discordant with germline, which a read error may explain. The CDR3 is CASTPSGGSSYNEQLF. The CDR3 DNA reads TGTGCCAGCACCCCCTCTGGGGGAAGCTCCTACAATGAGCAGTTATTC. The chain carries TRBV28 and TRBJ2-1; D tentatively fits TRBD1 or TRBD2 (5 bases each). Germline V gives CDR1 MDHEN, CDR2 SYDVKM. CDR3 length equals 16 residues.

This clonotype has only a few counts. This chain uses TRBV24-1 with TRBJ1-5; possible D gene TRBD1, 5 bases. This CDR3 has 14 residues. Trimming took off 4 bases at V and 2 bases at J, with 8 bases between the two ends. Germline CDR1 reads KGHDR; CDR2 reads SFDVKD. The CDR3 loop is CATSDPTGNQPQHF. CDR3 bases: TGTGCCACCAGTGACCCGACAGGCAATCAGCCCCAGCATTTT.

This clonotype was seen ten or more times. This sequence joins TRBV29-1 and TRBJ2-3, with D tentatively TRBD1 or TRBD2 (5 bases each). CDR1 SQVTM and CDR2 ANQGSEA come from the germline V gene. The CDR3 totals 14 residues. V was shortened by 7 bases and J by 5 bases, with 19 bases between the two germline ends. The DNA of the CDR3 is TGCAGCGCGGGACCGCCGGAATGGGGAGATACGCAGTATTTT. Translation gives CSAGPPEWGDTQYF.

This clonotype was observed a handful of times. A much larger clone differs from this one at a single base, so this may be a read error. The chain links TRBV29-1 to TRBJ2-7, with a possible D match to TRBD1 (6 bases). The CDR3 spans 14 residues. Per germline, CDR1 SQVTM and CDR2 ANQGSEA. CDR3 nucleotide sequence: TGCAACGTTGAGACGGGACACCCAACCTACGAGCAGTACTTC. Protein: CNVETGHPTYEQYF.

In this sample, this clonotype turned up a few times. A much larger clone lies a single base off, so this may be a read error. The V call is TRBV29-1, the J call TRBJ2-5; the D gene is possibly TRBD2 (6 bases). There are 12 residues in the CDR3. Germline CDR1 is SQVTM and CDR2 is ANQGSEA. V was shortened by 6 bases and J by 5 bases, with 13 bases between the two germline ends. The CDR3 here is CSVFRREETQYF. CDR3 DNA sequence: TGCAGCGTGTTCAGGAGGGAGGAGACCCAGTACTTC.

Notes on this clonotype: One base away lies a much larger clone, so this may be a sequencing read error. This rearrangement joins TRBV6-2 or TRBV6-3 to TRBJ2-7; D is perhaps TRBD1 (5 bases). The CDR3 has 13 amino acids. Trimming removed 4 bases at V and 3 bases at J, with 10 bases between. The germline CDR1 and CDR2 sequences are MNHEY and SVGEGT. CDR3 amino acids: CASSLQDGYEQYF. CDR3 DNA: TGTGCCAGCAGTTTACAGGACGGCTACGAGCAGTACTTC.

This clonotype was detected a few times. The chain has TRBV6-6 and TRBJ2-7; TRBD2 aligns across 11 bases. V dropped 10 bases and J dropped 6; count of bases not matched to a gene: 5. The V gene's germline CDR1 is MNHNY and CDR2 SVGAGI (reference sequence). CDR3 length equals 12 residues. The CDR3 protein is CAIGTSGFEQYF. The CDR3, as DNA: TGTGCCATCGGGACTAGCGGTTTCGAGCAGTACTTC.

This clonotype was seen at least ten times. The chain has TRBV11-2 and TRBJ2-7, with D perhaps given as TRBD1 or TRBD2 (5 bases each). The CDR3 is 15 residues long. Germline CDR1 and CDR2: SGHAT and FQNNGV. V dropped 4 bases and J dropped 7 bases, with 20 bases sitting between them. Here the CDR3 reads CASSYSGQTFSEQYF. CDR3 sequence (DNA): TGTGCCAGCAGCTACTCGGGGCAGACCTTCAGTGAGCAGTACTTC.

On this clonotype: A much larger clone lies one base from this, so it may be a read error. The chain recombines TRBV29-1 with TRBJ2-7, with 7 nucleotides matching TRBD2. The CDR3 length is 12 residues. Germline values: CDR1 SQVTM, CDR2 ANQGSEA. The CDR3 here is CRPSRDYHERYF. The CDR3 DNA sequence: TGCAGGCCCTCCCGGGACTACCACGAGCGGTACTTC.

This clonotype turned up a few times. A much more abundant neighbour one base away suggests this may be a read error. V and J are TRBV29-1 and TRBJ2-3; no firm D call. In germline, CDR1 is SQVTM, CDR2 ANQGSEA. The CDR3 covers 11 residues. Trimming left V 2 bases short and J 4 bases short, with 4 bases between. The CDR3 sequence: CSVESSDTQYF. For the CDR3, the DNA is TGCAGCGTTGAATCGTCAGATACGCAGTATTTT.